This T cell receptor (beta chain) was documented in a study of cytomegalovirus exposure and HLA in healthy donors. At the level of the study: Previous work identified roughly 120 million unique TCR beta sequences from roughly 170 million T cells. Some 85 million unique TCRs, all from HLA-typed donors, were included in an early release of the data. General study findings and limits: Researchers reported that a few CMV-associated chains were confirmed in vitro as CMV antigen-specific. Further analysis, carried out later, found HLA-associated TCR beta chains more clonally expanded than equally common other chains.

The V gene end was trimmed by 6 bases and the J gene end by 3 bases; junction bases not matched to a gene: 9. Per the germline V gene, CDR1 is MGHDK and CDR2 is SYGVNS. The CDR3 sequence is 16 residues long. A note on this clone: Antigen: not known.

The PCR ran on 60 Vbeta and 13 Jbeta primers. The protocol was immunoSEQ multiplex PCR, while the TCRdb copy is restricted to in-frame clones and leaves out a portion. Here the sample table reports roughly 40,000 clones. The sequenced material came from PBMCs. This clonotype was sampled from a man under 40 in good health and CMV-seronegative. The V call is TRBV25-1, the J call TRBJ2-2, with TRBD1 identical over 8 bases. Here the CDR3 DNA reads TGTGCCAGCAGGGAAGACAGGGGAGGATACACCGGGGAGCTGTTTTTT. Translating gives CASREDRGGYTGELFF.